The source of this TCR beta chain is a study of blood T cell repertoires in COVID-19. Across the whole study: PBMCs, B-cell-depleted T cells, or T cells were the source of the cDNA or gDNA that made up the material.

Clones were sequenced by immunoSEQ multiplex PCR, and TCRdb holds only the in-frame ones, with some missing. The data hold under 300,000 clones, with around 84% observed a single time. As concerns this clone: Other DNA sequences from this sample encode an identical CDR3 as well.

V trimming: 3 bases; J trimming: 3 bases; junction bases outside the gene matches: 2. Germline CDR1 is SNHLY and CDR2 is FYNNEI. The CDR3 totals 13 residues. This chain joins TRBV2 and TRBJ2-7, with 7 bases identical to TRBD1. The sample taken for sequencing was peripheral blood. The sequence derives from a woman aged 18-30 years with acute or convalescent COVID-19. CDR3 loop: CASSDGTDYEQYF. The DNA of the CDR3 is TGTGCCAGCAGTGATGGGACAGACTACGAGCAGTACTTC.